This T cell receptor beta chain was profiled in a study of neoadjuvant anti-PD-1 for oral cavity cancer. Study context: Patients without progression received a fourth nivolumab dose around day 43, then surgical resection on days 50-56.

Blood libraries mostly used 450 to 550 ng genomic DNA, six replicates each. The repertoire was sequenced with immunoSEQ multiplex PCR; TCRdb's copy has only in-frame clones and lacks some. This repertoire shows about 79,000 clones, around 83% found once; its top ten account for roughly 3.4%. Germline V CDR1 and CDR2: MNHEY, SMNVEV (reference sequence). Trimming took off 6 bases at V and 3 bases at J, with 33 bases between the two ends. This CDR3 has 20 amino acids. The patients had HPV-negative, locally advanced oral cavity squamous cell carcinoma. The sample in question was PBMCs, obtained before nivolumab (anti-PD-1) treatment. The clonotype originates from a person aged 40-85 years with oral cavity squamous cell carcinoma. The rearrangement links TRBV27 to TRBJ2-7; maybe TRBD1 (5 bases). CDR3 sequence reads: CASRVPRRQTLSNSLYEQYF. CDR3 sequence (DNA): TGTGCCAGCAGGGTTCCCCGCCGACAGACCTTATCAAATTCCCTCTACGAGCAGTACTTC.